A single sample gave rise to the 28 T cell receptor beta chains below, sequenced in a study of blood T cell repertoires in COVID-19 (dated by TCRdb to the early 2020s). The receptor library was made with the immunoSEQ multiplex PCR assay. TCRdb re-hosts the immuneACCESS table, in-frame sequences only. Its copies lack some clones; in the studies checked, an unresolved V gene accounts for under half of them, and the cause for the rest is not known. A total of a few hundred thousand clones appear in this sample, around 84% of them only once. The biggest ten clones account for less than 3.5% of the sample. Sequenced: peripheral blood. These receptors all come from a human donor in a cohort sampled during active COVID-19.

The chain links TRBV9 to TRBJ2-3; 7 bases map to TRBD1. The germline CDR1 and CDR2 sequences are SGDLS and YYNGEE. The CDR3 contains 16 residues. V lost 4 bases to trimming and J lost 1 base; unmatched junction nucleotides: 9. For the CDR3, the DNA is TGTGCCAGCAGCATTCAACAGGGGTCGGGCACAGATACGCAGTATTTT. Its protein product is CASSIQQGSGTDTQYF.

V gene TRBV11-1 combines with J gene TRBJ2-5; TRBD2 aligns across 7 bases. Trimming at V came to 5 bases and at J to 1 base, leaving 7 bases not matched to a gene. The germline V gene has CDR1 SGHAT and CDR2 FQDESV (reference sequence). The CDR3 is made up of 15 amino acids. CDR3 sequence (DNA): TGTGCCAGCAGCCAGAATCGGGGGGTCCAAGAGACCCAGTACTTC. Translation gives CASSQNRGVQETQYF.

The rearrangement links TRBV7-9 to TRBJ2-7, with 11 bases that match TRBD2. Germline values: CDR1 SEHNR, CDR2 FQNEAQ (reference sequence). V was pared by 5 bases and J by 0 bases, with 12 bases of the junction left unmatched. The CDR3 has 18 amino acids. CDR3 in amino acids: CASSNGAQGTSGSYEQYF. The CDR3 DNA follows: TGTGCCAGCAGCAACGGGGCTCAAGGGACTAGCGGCTCCTACGAGCAGTACTTC.

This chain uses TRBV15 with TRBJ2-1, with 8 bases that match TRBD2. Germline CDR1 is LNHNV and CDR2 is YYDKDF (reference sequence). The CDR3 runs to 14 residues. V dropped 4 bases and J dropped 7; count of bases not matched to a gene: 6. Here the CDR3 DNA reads TGTGCCACCAGCACCGGGACTAGACGGAATGAGCAGTTCTTC. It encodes CATSTGTRRNEQFF.

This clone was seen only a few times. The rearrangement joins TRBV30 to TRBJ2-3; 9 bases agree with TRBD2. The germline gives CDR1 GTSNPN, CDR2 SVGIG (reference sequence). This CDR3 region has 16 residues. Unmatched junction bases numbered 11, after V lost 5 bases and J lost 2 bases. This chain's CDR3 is CAWARLTSGDTDTQYF. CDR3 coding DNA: TGTGCCTGGGCTCGACTGACTAGCGGAGACACAGATACGCAGTATTTT.

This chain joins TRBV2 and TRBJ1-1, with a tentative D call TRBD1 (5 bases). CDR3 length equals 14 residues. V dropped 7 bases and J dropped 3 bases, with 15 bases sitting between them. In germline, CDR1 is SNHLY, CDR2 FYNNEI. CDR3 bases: TGTGCCAGCATGCTTGAGGTAGGGGACACTGAAGCTTTCTTT. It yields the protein CASMLEVGDTEAFF.

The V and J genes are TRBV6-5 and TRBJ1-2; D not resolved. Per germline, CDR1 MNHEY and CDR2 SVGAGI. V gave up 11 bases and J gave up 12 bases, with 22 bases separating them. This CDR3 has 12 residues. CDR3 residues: CAGGIGRNYNTF. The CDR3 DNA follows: TGTGCCGGCGGGATCGGGAGGAACTATAACACCTTC.

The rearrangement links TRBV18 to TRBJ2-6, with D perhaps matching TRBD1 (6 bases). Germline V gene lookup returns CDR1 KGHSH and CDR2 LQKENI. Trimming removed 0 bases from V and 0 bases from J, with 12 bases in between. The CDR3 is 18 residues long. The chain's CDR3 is CASSPPQGPHSGANVLTF. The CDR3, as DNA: TGTGCCAGCTCACCACCGCAGGGGCCGCACTCTGGGGCCAACGTCCTGACTTTC.

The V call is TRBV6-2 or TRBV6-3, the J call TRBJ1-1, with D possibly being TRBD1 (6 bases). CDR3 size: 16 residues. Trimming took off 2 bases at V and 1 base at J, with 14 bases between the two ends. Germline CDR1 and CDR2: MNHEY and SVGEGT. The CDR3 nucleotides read TGTGCCAGCAGTTACGGAAGGGACAACTGGAACACTGAAGCTTTCTTT. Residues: CASSYGRDNWNTEAFF.

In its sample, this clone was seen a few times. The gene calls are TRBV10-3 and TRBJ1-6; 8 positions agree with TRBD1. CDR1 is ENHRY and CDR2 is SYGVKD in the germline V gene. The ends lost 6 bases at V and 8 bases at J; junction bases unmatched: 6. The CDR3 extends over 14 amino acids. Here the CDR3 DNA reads TGTGCCATCAGCGTGACAGGGGACGATTCACCCCTCCACTTT. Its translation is CAISVTGDDSPLHF.

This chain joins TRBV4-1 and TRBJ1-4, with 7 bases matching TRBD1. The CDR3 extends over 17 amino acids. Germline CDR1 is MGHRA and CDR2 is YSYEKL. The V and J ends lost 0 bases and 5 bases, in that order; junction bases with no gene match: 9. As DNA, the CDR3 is TGCGCCAGCAGCCAAGATGGGCCCGGGACAGAAAATGAAAAACTGTTTTTT. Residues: CASSQDGPGTENEKLFF.

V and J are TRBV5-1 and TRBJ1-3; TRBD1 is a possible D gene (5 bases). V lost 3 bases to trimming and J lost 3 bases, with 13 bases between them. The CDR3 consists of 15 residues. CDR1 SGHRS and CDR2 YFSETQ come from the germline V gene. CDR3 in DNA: TGCGCCAGCAGCTATTCAGGGTCTGGTGGAAACACCATATATTTT. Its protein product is CASSYSGSGGNTIYF.

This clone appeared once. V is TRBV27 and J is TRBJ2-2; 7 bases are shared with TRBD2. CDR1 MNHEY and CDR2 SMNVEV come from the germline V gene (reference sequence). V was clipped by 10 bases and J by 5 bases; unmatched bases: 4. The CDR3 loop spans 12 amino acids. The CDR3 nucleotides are TGTGCCACCGGGGGGTTAACCGGGGAGCTGTTTTTT. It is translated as CATGGLTGELFF.

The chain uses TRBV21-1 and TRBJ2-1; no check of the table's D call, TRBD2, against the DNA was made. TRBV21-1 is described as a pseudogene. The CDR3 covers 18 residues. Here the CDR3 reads CASSKGPLGVNSYNEQFF. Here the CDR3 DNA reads TGTGCCAGCAGCAAGGGTCCCCTCGGGGTGAACTCCTACAATGAGCAGTTCTTC.

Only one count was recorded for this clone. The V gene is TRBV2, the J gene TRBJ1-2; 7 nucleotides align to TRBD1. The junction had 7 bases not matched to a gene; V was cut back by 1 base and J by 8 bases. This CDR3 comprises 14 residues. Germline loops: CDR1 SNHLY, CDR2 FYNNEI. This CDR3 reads CASSEGRRGQGYTF. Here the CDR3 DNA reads TGTGCCAGCAGTGAAGGGAGGAGGGGGCAAGGCTACACCTTC.

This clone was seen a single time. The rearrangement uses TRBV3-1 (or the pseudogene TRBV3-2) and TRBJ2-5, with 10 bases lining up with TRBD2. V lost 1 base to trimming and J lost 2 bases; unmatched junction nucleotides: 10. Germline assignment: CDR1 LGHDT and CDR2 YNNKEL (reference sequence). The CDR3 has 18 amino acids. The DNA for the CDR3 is TGTGCCAGCAGCCAAGTTGGTAGAAGCGGGGGGGCACAAGAGACCCAGTACTTC. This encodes CASSQVGRSGGAQETQYF.

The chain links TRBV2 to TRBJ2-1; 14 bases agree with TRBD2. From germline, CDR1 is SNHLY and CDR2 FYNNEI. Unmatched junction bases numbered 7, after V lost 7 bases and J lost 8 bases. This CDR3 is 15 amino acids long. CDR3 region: CASTSTSGGADEQFF. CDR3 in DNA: TGTGCCAGCACTTCGACTAGCGGGGGGGCCGATGAGCAGTTCTTC.

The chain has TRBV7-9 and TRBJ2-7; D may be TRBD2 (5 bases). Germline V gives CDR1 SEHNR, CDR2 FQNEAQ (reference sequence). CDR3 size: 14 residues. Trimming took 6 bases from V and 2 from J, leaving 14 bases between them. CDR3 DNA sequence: TGTGCCAGCAGTAGTCGGACTGCTGCCTACGAGCAGTACTTC. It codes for CASSSRTAAYEQYF.

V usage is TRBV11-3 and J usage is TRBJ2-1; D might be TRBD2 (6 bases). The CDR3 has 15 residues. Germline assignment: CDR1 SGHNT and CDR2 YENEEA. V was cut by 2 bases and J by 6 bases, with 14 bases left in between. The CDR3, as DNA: TGTGCCAGCAGCTTACGGTCGCAGGGAGGCAATGAGCAGTTCTTC. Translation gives CASSLRSQGGNEQFF.

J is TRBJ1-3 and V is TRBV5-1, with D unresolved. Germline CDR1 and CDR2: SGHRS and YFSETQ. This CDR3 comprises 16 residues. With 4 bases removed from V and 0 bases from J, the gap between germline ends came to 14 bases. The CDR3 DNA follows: TGCGCCAGCAGCCCTGCCGGACGGGACTCTGGAAACACCATATATTTT. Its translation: CASSPAGRDSGNTIYF.

CDR3: CATTELLAGNTGELFF. CDR3 in DNA: TGCGCCACCACCGAGCTACTTGCAGGGAACACCGGGGAGCTGTTTTTT. This chain links TRBV5-1 with TRBJ2-2, with D hard to call. In germline, CDR1 is SGHRS, CDR2 YFSETQ. Trimming pared 9 bases from V and 1 base from J, leaving 19 bases between. This CDR3 region has 16 residues.

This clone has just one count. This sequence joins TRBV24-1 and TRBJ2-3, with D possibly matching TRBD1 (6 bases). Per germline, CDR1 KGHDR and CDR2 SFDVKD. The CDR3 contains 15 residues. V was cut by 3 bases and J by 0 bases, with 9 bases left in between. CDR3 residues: CATSDTGWSTDTQYF. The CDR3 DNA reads TGTGCCACCAGTGATACAGGGTGGAGCACAGATACGCAGTATTTT.

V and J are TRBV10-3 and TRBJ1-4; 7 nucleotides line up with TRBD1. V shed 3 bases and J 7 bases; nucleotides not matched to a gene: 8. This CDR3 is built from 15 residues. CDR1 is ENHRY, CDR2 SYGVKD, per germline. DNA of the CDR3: TGTGCCATCAGTGAAGGGGAAGGGGGCGGTGAAAAACTGTTTTTT. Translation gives CAISEGEGGGEKLFF.

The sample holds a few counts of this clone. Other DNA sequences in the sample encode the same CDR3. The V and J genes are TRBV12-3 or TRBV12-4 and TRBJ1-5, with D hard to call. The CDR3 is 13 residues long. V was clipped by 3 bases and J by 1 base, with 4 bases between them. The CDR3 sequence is CASSLGSNQPQHF. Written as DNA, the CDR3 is TGTGCCAGCAGTTTGGGCAGCAATCAGCCCCAGCATTTT.

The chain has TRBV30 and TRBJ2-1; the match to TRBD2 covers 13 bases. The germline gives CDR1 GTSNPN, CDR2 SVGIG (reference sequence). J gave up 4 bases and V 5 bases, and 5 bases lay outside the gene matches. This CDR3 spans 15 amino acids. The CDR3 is CAWRRLAGGYNEQFF. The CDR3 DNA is TGTGCCTGGCGAAGACTAGCGGGGGGATACAATGAGCAGTTCTTC.

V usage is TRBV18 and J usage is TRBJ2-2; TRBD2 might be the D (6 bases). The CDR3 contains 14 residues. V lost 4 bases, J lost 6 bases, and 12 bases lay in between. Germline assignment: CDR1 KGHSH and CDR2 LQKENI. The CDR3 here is CASSLSSSAGELFF. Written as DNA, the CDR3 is TGTGCCAGCTCACTCAGTTCTAGCGCCGGGGAGCTGTTTTTT.

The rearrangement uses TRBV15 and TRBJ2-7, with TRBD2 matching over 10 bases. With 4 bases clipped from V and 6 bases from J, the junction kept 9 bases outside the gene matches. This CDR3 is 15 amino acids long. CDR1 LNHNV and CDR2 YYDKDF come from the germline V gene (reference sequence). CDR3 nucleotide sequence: TGTGCCACCAGCAAGAAACGAGCGGGAGGGGGCGAGCAGTACTTC. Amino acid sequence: CATSKKRAGGGEQYF.

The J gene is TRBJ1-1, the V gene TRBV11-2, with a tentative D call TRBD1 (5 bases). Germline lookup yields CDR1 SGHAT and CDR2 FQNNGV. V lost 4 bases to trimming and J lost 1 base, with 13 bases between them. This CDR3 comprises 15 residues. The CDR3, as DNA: TGTGCCAGCAGCTCCCGGGGGACCGCGAACACTGAAGCTTTCTTT. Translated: CASSSRGTANTEAFF. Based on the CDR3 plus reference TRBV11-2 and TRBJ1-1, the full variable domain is EAGVAQSPRYKIIEKRQSVAFWCNPISGHATLYWYQQILGQGPKLLIQFQNNGVVDDSQLPKDRFSAERLKGVDSTLKIQPAKLEDSAVYLCASSSRGTANTEAFFGQGTRLTVV.